Listed here are 26 T cell receptor beta chains from one sample, sequenced in a study of blood T cell repertoires in COVID-19. Assay used: immunoSEQ multiplex PCR; TCRdb lists only in-frame clones, some missing. The repertoire consists of roughly 200,000 clones, with roughly 90% occurring once and the leading ten covering approximately 4.8%. The sequenced material came from PBMCs or T cells enriched from blood (not recorded which). Every receptor here comes from a woman aged 25 to 39 who had been exposed to COVID-19.

V is TRBV18 and J is TRBJ2-7, with D possibly being TRBD1 (6 bases). CDR1 and CDR2 (germline): KGHSH, LQKENI. The CDR3 spans 14 residues. V was pared by 3 bases and J by 9 bases, with 18 bases between. The CDR3 region has the DNA TGTGCCAGCTCACCCCCAGGGGACCTACGAGTGCAGTACTTC. It specifies CASSPPGDLRVQYF.

This clone was found many times. The V and J genes are TRBV6-5 and TRBJ2-1, with 11 bases that match TRBD1. This CDR3 region has 13 residues. The germline V gene encodes CDR1 MNHEY and CDR2 SVGAGI. V lost 6 bases, J lost 8 bases, and 3 bases stayed unmatched. CDR3 DNA: TGTGCCAGCAGCGGGACAGGGGGGGATGAGCAGTTCTTC. Translation: CASSGTGGDEQFF.

This sequence joins TRBV15 and TRBJ1-6; possible D gene TRBD1, 6 bases. The CDR3 contains 14 residues. The V end was cut by 3 bases, the J end by 10 bases, with 13 bases between. Looked up from germline, CDR1 is LNHNV and CDR2 is YYDKDF (reference sequence). The CDR3 protein is CATSSRTGWSPLHF. CDR3 sequence (DNA): TGTGCCACCAGCAGTCGTACAGGGTGGTCACCCCTCCACTTT.

This clone came up once. The rearrangement uses TRBV2 and TRBJ1-6; D is unresolved. V was trimmed by 7 bases and J by 4 bases, leaving 17 bases between them. The CDR3 has 16 amino acids. In germline, CDR1 is SNHLY, CDR2 FYNNEI. CDR3 loop: CASTGESVVYNSPLHF. CDR3 in DNA: TGTGCCAGCACCGGGGAGTCGGTGGTGTATAATTCACCCCTCCACTTT.

The chain recombines TRBV6-1 with TRBJ2-6; weak D call: TRBD2 (6 bases). V lost 4 bases, J lost 2 bases, and 18 bases lay in between. CDR1 and CDR2 from the germline V gene are MNHNS and SASEGT. This CDR3 is built from 18 residues. CDR3: CASSGERDSRAGANVLTF. Written as DNA, the CDR3 is TGTGCCAGCAGTGGGGAACGGGACTCCCGGGCTGGGGCCAACGTCCTGACTTTC.

The CDR3 sequence is CASAPGNLYEQYF. The CDR3, as DNA: TGTGCCAGTGCCCCAGGAAACCTCTACGAGCAGTACTTC. The chain recombines TRBV19 with TRBJ2-7; D uncertain. This CDR3 has 13 amino acids. V lost 8 bases, J lost 3 bases, and 14 bases lay in between. Germline V gives CDR1 LNHDA, CDR2 SQIVND (reference sequence).

J is TRBJ2-5 and V is TRBV6-6; D is possibly TRBD1 (6 bases). V lost 7 bases and J lost 1, with 13 bases in between. CDR3 size: 14 residues. CDR1 is MNHNY, CDR2 SVGAGI, per germline (reference sequence). This chain's CDR3 is CASNLQGGQETQYF. The CDR3 nucleotides are TGTGCCAGCAACCTACAGGGCGGCCAAGAGACCCAGTACTTC.

The genes are TRBV10-3 and TRBJ1-1; D remains ambiguous. Germline V gene data show CDR1 as ENHRY and CDR2 as SYGVKD. Trimming removed 2 bases at V and 5 bases at J, with 9 bases between. The CDR3 loop spans 13 amino acids. CDR3 region: CAISEGSGTEAFF. The CDR3, as DNA: TGTGCCATCAGTGAGGGGAGTGGGACTGAAGCTTTCTTT.

This clone came up once. The sample holds other DNA sequences that translate to the same CDR3. This chain joins TRBV24-1 and TRBJ1-2; the match to TRBD1 covers 10 bases. Per the germline V gene, CDR1 is KGHDR and CDR2 is SFDVKD. Trimming cost V 3 bases and J 4 bases; bases outside gene matches: 4. The CDR3 has 15 amino acids. The CDR3 DNA reads as TGTGCCACCAGTGATCCTAGGACAGGGGGCTATGGCTACACCTTC. This sequence encodes CATSDPRTGGYGYTF.

The chain has TRBV6-1 and TRBJ1-2, with D unclear. Per the germline V gene, CDR1 is MNHNS and CDR2 is SASEGT. V gave up 3 bases and J gave up 3 bases, with 14 bases separating them. The CDR3 runs 15 residues. The CDR3 sequence: CASSDFRYADYGYTF. The DNA for the CDR3 is TGTGCCAGCAGTGATTTTCGATATGCAGACTATGGCTACACCTTC.

The V call is TRBV11-3, the J call TRBJ1-1; TRBD1 aligns across 7 bases. This CDR3 spans 14 amino acids. V was pared by 7 bases and J by 4 bases, with 9 bases of the junction left unmatched. Germline values: CDR1 SGHNT, CDR2 YENEEA. CDR3 sequence (DNA): TGTGCCAGCACCAGGACAGGAAGCGGCACTGAAGCTTTCTTT. Protein: CASTRTGSGTEAFF.

The V gene is TRBV2, the J gene TRBJ1-1; 7 bases are a match to TRBD1. CDR3 length equals 12 residues. Germline trimming cut 6 bases from V and 5 bases from J; bases unmatched to any gene: 3. Per germline, CDR1 SNHLY and CDR2 FYNNEI. The CDR3 nucleotides are TGTGCCAGCAGGGCAGGGGGAACTGAAGCTTTCTTT. As protein: CASRAGGTEAFF.

The V and J genes are TRBV5-4 and TRBJ1-5, with a tentative D call TRBD1 (5 bases). Per germline, CDR1 SGHNT and CDR2 YYREEE (reference sequence). The V and J ends lost 4 bases and 0 bases respectively, with 20 bases between them. CDR3 size: 18 residues. This CDR3 reads CASSPPDKINYSNQPQHF. The CDR3 DNA reads TGTGCCAGCAGCCCGCCGGACAAAATAAATTATAGCAATCAGCCCCAGCATTTT. Supplemented by reference TRBV5-4 and TRBJ1-5, the full variable domain reads ETGVTQSPTHLIKTRGQQVTLRCSSQSGHNTVSWYQQALGQGPQFIFQYYREEENGRGNFPPRFSGLQFPNYSSELNVNALELDDSALYLCASSPPDKINYSNQPQHFGDGTRLSIL.

This sequence joins TRBV15 and TRBJ2-2; D might be TRBD2 (6 bases). Germline V lookup: CDR1 LNHNV, CDR2 YYDKDF (reference sequence). V was clipped by 2 bases and J by 6 bases, with 13 bases between them. This CDR3 is built from 15 residues. The CDR3 loop is CATSRTQGGAGELFF. In DNA form, the CDR3 reads TGTGCCACCAGCAGAACCCAGGGAGGAGCCGGGGAGCTGTTTTTT.

This clone was recorded only once. This chain links TRBV5-6 with TRBJ2-7; D perhaps matches TRBD2 (6 bases). The CDR3 runs 13 residues. V lost 2 bases and J lost 0, with 6 bases in between. Germline V gene lookup returns CDR1 SGHDT and CDR2 YYEEEE. CDR3 sequence: CASSFGGSYEQYF. The CDR3 DNA sequence: TGTGCCAGCAGCTTCGGGGGCTCCTACGAGCAGTACTTC.

The chain uses TRBV2 and TRBJ1-1; TRBD1 matches 12 bases. Germline CDR1 and CDR2: SNHLY and FYNNEI. CDR3 length: 14 amino acids. The V gene end was trimmed by 6 bases and the J gene end by 5 bases; junction bases not matched to a gene: 4. CDR3 region: CASRGQGAGTEAFF. The CDR3 DNA is TGTGCCAGCAGGGGACAGGGGGCGGGAACTGAAGCTTTCTTT.

The chain links TRBV21-1 to TRBJ1-1; TRBD1 is the table's D call, not checked against the DNA. TRBV21-1 is a documented pseudogene. The CDR3 has 14 amino acids. The CDR3 region is CATRTGGRGSEAFF. The CDR3 nucleotides read TGTGCCACCCGAACAGGGGGGAGAGGGTCTGAAGCTTTCTTT.

The rearrangement links TRBV11-2 to TRBJ2-3; 9 positions match TRBD2. The junction had 9 bases not matched to a gene; V was cut back by 5 bases and J by 0 bases. There are 17 residues in the CDR3. CDR1 and CDR2 from the germline V gene are SGHAT and FQNNGV. DNA of the CDR3: TGTGCCAGCAGCCCAGCCCTAGCGGGGATGAGCACAGATACGCAGTATTTT. Its protein product is CASSPALAGMSTDTQYF.

As for this clone: At the DNA level, this CDR3 is encoded by other sequences in the same sample as well. For the CDR3, the DNA is TGTGCCAGTTCGACGGGTGGCAATCAGCCCCAGCATTTT. As protein: CASSTGGNQPQHF. The chain recombines TRBV19 with TRBJ1-5; D unresolved. CDR3 length: 13 residues. V lost 8 bases, J lost 2 bases, and 10 bases lay in between. Germline V CDR1 and CDR2: LNHDA, SQIVND (reference sequence).

The genes are TRBV6-5 and TRBJ1-2, with 8 bases identical to TRBD1. Unmatched junction bases numbered 3, after V lost 6 bases and J lost 6 bases. The CDR3 is 12 amino acids. Germline CDR1 MNHEY, CDR2 SVGAGI. The CDR3 coding sequence is TGTGCCAGCAGCGTGACAGGGGATGGCTACACCTTC. Translating gives CASSVTGDGYTF.

The chain links TRBV5-1 to TRBJ1-1; 11 nucleotides agree with TRBD1. V lost 4 bases and J lost 3; bases outside the gene matches: 5. CDR1 is SGHRS, CDR2 YFSETQ, per germline. This CDR3 is built from 15 residues. The CDR3 region is CASSTSGQGDTEAFF. CDR3 in DNA: TGCGCCAGCAGCACCTCGGGACAGGGGGACACTGAAGCTTTCTTT.

The V call is TRBV5-1, the J call TRBJ1-2; D is possibly TRBD1 (6 bases). The CDR3 totals 13 residues. V was clipped by 1 base and J by 7 bases, with 11 bases between them. Germline CDR1 SGHRS, CDR2 YFSETQ. This chain's CDR3 is CASSLLGGSGYTF. The CDR3 DNA reads as TGCGCCAGCAGCTTGCTAGGGGGAAGTGGCTACACCTTC. Variable domain in full (rest from reference TRBV5-1 and TRBJ1-2): KAGVTQTPRYLIKTRGQQVTLSCSPISGHRSVSWYQQTPGQGLQFLFEYFSETQRNKGNFPGRFSGRQFSNSRSEMNVSTLELGDSALYLCASSLLGGSGYTFGSGTRLTVV.

The V and J genes are TRBV3-1 (or the pseudogene TRBV3-2) and TRBJ1-2, with D perhaps matching TRBD1 (5 bases). V lost 0 bases to trimming and J lost 11 bases, with 10 bases between them. Germline V lookup: CDR1 LGHDT, CDR2 YNNKEL (reference sequence). This CDR3 has 12 amino acids. The CDR3 is CASSQDRTQYTF. As DNA, the CDR3 is TGTGCCAGCAGCCAAGATCGGACACAATACACCTTC.

The CDR3 loop reads CASSLAQARNEKLFF. CDR3 nucleotides: TGCGCCAGCAGCTTGGCACAGGCCCGTAATGAAAAACTGTTTTTT. V usage is TRBV5-1 and J usage is TRBJ1-4; D is perhaps TRBD1 (5 bases). The germline V gene has CDR1 SGHRS and CDR2 YFSETQ. The CDR3 loop spans 15 amino acids. The germline V and J ends were trimmed by 0 bases and 4 bases, with 10 bases remaining between them.

This clone occurred once. The chain links TRBV6-1 to TRBJ2-7; D unclear. The germline CDR1 and CDR2 sequences are MNHNS and SASEGT. Trimming left V 2 bases short and J 6 bases short, with 8 bases between. The CDR3 length is 12 residues. CDR3 nucleotides: TGTGCCAGCAGTGAAATATTTTCCGAGCAGTACTTC. It yields the protein CASSEIFSEQYF.

The chain carries TRBV9 and TRBJ1-4, with D maybe TRBD1 (5 bases). CDR1 is SGDLS and CDR2 is YYNGEE in the germline V gene. Deletions cut 4 bases from V and 7 bases from J, with 14 bases between. The CDR3 loop spans 14 amino acids. The CDR3 region is CASSSGGFSEKLFF. DNA for the CDR3: TGTGCCAGCAGCTCGGGGGGGTTCAGTGAAAAACTGTTTTTT.